Listed below are T cell receptor beta chains from one sample, sequenced in a study of STAT5B mutations in CD4+ large granular lymphocyte leukemia. The protocol was immunoSEQ multiplex PCR, while the TCRdb copy is restricted to in-frame clones and leaves out a portion. Seen here are thousands of clones, roughly 80% observed once, and the top ten hold about 67%. Material: PBMCs. These receptors were obtained from a woman aged 55 to 70 with CD4+ T-cell large granular lymphocyte leukemia. Both conserved end residues are part of each CDR3. The order of the fields is V gene, D gene, J gene, clone size, CDR3 DNA, CDR3 protein. The D gene is left open where the match is weak. Clone size appears in some rows only: once, few, many, or a class for an expanded clone.

TRBV5-1	TRBD1	TRBJ2-1	-	TGCGCCAGCAGCGGGGGACAGGGGATCGATGAGCAGTTCTTC	CASSGGQGIDEQFF
TRBV4-1	-	TRBJ2-3	-	TGCGCCAGCAGCCAAGAGGGGGGCGACCTATCCACAGATACGCAGTATTTT	CASSQEGGDLSTDTQYF
TRBV15	-	TRBJ2-7	-	TGTGCCACCAGCAGAGAGGCTCGAGGGGGGTACGAGCAGTACTTC	CATSREARGGYEQYF
TRBV28	-	TRBJ1-2	-	TGTGCCAGCAGTTTGACACAGGGAGAATATGGCTACACCTTC	CASSLTQGEYGYTF
TRBV28	TRBD2	TRBJ2-3	once	TGTGCCAGCAGTCCTCTAGCGGGAGGGGGCCCAGATACGCAGTATTTT	CASSPLAGGGPDTQYF
TRBV7-9	-	TRBJ1-4	-	TGTGCCAGCAGCTTCGCGAACGGTGCAACTAATGAAAAACTGTTTTTT	CASSFANGATNEKLFF
TRBV27	TRBD2	TRBJ2-7	-	TGTGCCAGCAGCCATGGGACTAGCGGGAGTTCCGAGCAGTACTTC	CASSHGTSGSSEQYF
TRBV11-2	-	TRBJ1-3	-	TGTGCCAGCAGCTTATCAGTTATCTCTGGAAACACCATATATTTT	CASSLSVISGNTIYF
TRBV10-3	-	TRBJ1-5	-	TGTGCCATCAGTGAGTTATCCGGTGGGGGCTTAGCCCGTCAGCCCCAGCATTTT	CAISELSGGGLARQPQHF
TRBV11-2	TRBD2	TRBJ2-7	few	TGTGCCAGCAGCTTAGTAATTAGCGGGGGCGAGCAGTACTTC	CASSLVISGGEQYF
TRBV30	-	TRBJ2-6	-	TGTGCCTGGAGTGGGTGGCGGGGGGCCAACGTCCTGACTTTC	CAWSGWRGANVLTF
TRBV9	-	TRBJ2-5	-	TGTGCCAGCAGCGAGACCCTGGGAGAGACCCAGTACTTC	CASSETLGETQYF
TRBV5-4	TRBD1	TRBJ1-1	-	TGTGCCAGCAGCTTGACAGGGGCCACTGAAGCTTTCTTT	CASSLTGATEAFF
TRBV19	TRBD2	TRBJ2-1	few	TGTGCCAGTAGTCCACGACTAGCGGGAGAAAGGAATGAGCAGTTCTTC	CASSPRLAGERNEQFF
TRBV5-8	-	TRBJ1-2	-	TGTGCCAGCAGCTTGGGCCCAGGGGCGAATGGCTACACCTTC	CASSLGPGANGYTF
TRBV5-6	-	TRBJ1-2	-	TGTGCCAGCAGCTTGGGCAGGGTCGACTATGGCTACACCTTC	CASSLGRVDYGYTF
TRBV19	TRBD1	TRBJ2-7	-	TGTGCCAGTAGTCCTCGGGACAGGTCCTACGAGCAGTACTTC	CASSPRDRSYEQYF
TRBV11-2	-	TRBJ2-1	-	TGTGCCAGCAGCTTTCGAGGCAATGAGCAGTTCTTC	CASSFRGNEQFF
TRBV19	TRBD1	TRBJ1-2	-	TGTGCCAGTAGGGACAGGGGGCGCGAAGACTATGGCTACACCTTC	CASRDRGREDYGYTF
TRBV6-5	TRBD1	TRBJ2-7	-	TGTGCCAGCAGTTACCGGGACAGGGCCTACGAGCAGTACTTC	CASSYRDRAYEQYF
TRBV7-2	-	TRBJ1-2	few	TGTGCCAGCAGCCTCGACCCTAGGGCGGGGGGCTACACCTTC	CASSLDPRAGGYTF
TRBV5-1	-	TRBJ1-1	few	TGCGCCAGCAGCTTGAACAGGAACACTGAAGCTTTCTTT	CASSLNRNTEAFF
TRBV2	-	TRBJ2-2	few	TGTGCCAGCAGTGAGTCCAGCGGATCCACCGGGGAGCTGTTTTTT	CASSESSGSTGELFF
TRBV6-1	TRBD1	TRBJ1-1	medium-sized	TGTGCCACGTGGGACAGGGTGACTGAAGCTTTCTTT	CATWDRVTEAFF
TRBV29-1	TRBD1	TRBJ2-7	once	TGCAGCGTGGGACAGGGACCGGTCGAGCAGTACTTC	CSVGQGPVEQYF
TRBV6-5	-	TRBJ1-2	-	TGTGCCAGCAGTAGGGACTACAGGGCTGGCTACACCTTC	CASSRDYRAGYTF
TRBV2	-	TRBJ1-2	once	TGTGCCAGCAGTGGAGACACCGCAGGCCATGGCTACACCTTC	CASSGDTAGHGYTF
TRBV19	TRBD1	TRBJ2-3	-	TGTGCCAGCACGCGACAGGGGGGGGTAACAGATACGCAGTATTTT	CASTRQGGVTDTQYF
TRBV11-3	-	TRBJ1-2	-	TGTGCCAGCGGATCTATGGGGGGCTACACCTTC	CASGSMGGYTF
TRBV5-1	TRBD2	TRBJ2-3	-	TGCGCCAGCAGCTTAACTAGCGGGGTAACAGATACGCAGTATTTT	CASSLTSGVTDTQYF
TRBV15	TRBD2	TRBJ2-3	-	TGTGCCACCAGCACAGGGGCTAGCGGGGATGTAGATACGCAGTATTTT	CATSTGASGDVDTQYF
TRBV10-3	TRBD2	TRBJ2-1	-	TGTGCCATCAGCCGGCAGCGGGAGGTTTACAATGAGCAGTTCTTC	CAISRQREVYNEQFF
TRBV15	-	TRBJ2-3	-	TGTGCCACCCGCTCTATGGGGAATTTGGTGGATACGCAGTATTTT	CATRSMGNLVDTQYF
TRBV5-1	-	TRBJ2-7	few	TGCGCCAGCAGGGACAGGGAGGGGGGGGAGCAGTACTTC	CASRDREGGEQYF
TRBV5-8	-	TRBJ2-3	-	TGTGCCAGCAGCCTGAGAACAGATACGCAGTATTTT	CASSLRTDTQYF
TRBV7-2	-	TRBJ2-7	-	TGTGCCAGCAGCCGGACTCGCTCCTACGAGCAGTACTTC	CASSRTRSYEQYF
TRBV4-1	TRBD1	TRBJ1-4	few	TGCGCCAGCAGCTACAACAGGGGCAATGAAAAACTGTTTTTT	CASSYNRGNEKLFF
TRBV7-2	TRBD1	TRBJ1-5	-	TGTGCCAGCAGTAACAGGGGGCTAGACAATCAGCCCCAGCATTTT	CASSNRGLDNQPQHF
TRBV29-1	-	TRBJ2-7	-	TGCAGCGTGGGCACGGGAAGCTCCTACGAGCAGTACTTC	CSVGTGSSYEQYF
TRBV11-2	TRBD1	TRBJ1-2	-	TGTGCCAGCAGTTACAGGGGGGCTGGCTACACCTTC	CASSYRGAGYTF
TRBV19	TRBD2	TRBJ2-3	few	TGTGCCAGCCAAACTAGCGGGGGCACAGATACGCAGTATTTT	CASQTSGGTDTQYF
TRBV7-6	TRBD1	TRBJ1-3	-	TGTGCCAGCAGCTTAGAGGGTTGGAACAGGGGTGGAAACACCATATATTTT	CASSLEGWNRGGNTIYF
TRBV16	-	TRBJ1-1	few	TGTGCCAGCAGCCACAGCGGCAACACTGAAGCTTTCTTT	CASSHSGNTEAFF